The text below deals with one TCR beta chain. The data are from a study of T cells after yellow fever vaccination. TCRdb re-analysed the 5' RACE reads in MiXCR, keeping a single row per CDR3 protein. Altogether a few hundred thousand distinct CDR3 sequences are present, roughly 8.7% being singletons, with the ten largest covering under 20%. The CDR3 extends over 16 amino acids. The germline gives CDR1 MNHEY, CDR2 SMNVEV (reference sequence). V lost 6 bases to trimming and J lost 6 bases, with 20 bases between them. The receptor's source is a man between 18 and 29 years old who received the YFV17D yellow fever vaccine. The specimen was PBMCs, collected on the day of the first yellow fever vaccination. V and J are TRBV27 and TRBJ2-2; TRBD1 or TRBD2 may be the D gene (5 bases each). The CDR3 bases are TGTGCCAGCAGCAAATTCGAGTGGGGGACCGCCGGGGAGCTGTTTTTT. Residues: CASSKFEWGTAGELFF.